The T cell receptor (beta chain) described here comes from a study of shared clonotypes between healthy human individuals. Overall study: Aged 18 to 49, the donors were a couple of women and three men.

Genomic DNA, for the unsorted samples, came from tens of millions of PBMCs. CDR3 length: 15 residues. Germline V gene lookup returns CDR1 SEHNR and CDR2 FQNEAQ (reference sequence). Trimming pared 1 base from V and 5 bases from J, leaving 14 bases between. Unsorted PBMC DNA went through sequencing on ten immunoSEQ deep assay plates. Using immunoSEQ multiplex PCR, the repertoire was profiled, and TCRdb retains in-frame clones only, with some absent. The data hold approximately 500,000 clones, with 79% observed a single time. This clone appeared once. The sequence derives from a woman between 35 and 50 years old in good health. Some clones in this sample may be carry-over from other donors' samples. Sequenced input: PBMCs. The chain uses TRBV7-9 and TRBJ2-5, with a possible D match to TRBD2 (6 bases). The CDR3 is CASSLGGISGETQYF. Here the CDR3 DNA reads TGTGCCAGCAGCTTAGGCGGGATCTCCGGGGAGACCCAGTACTTC.